The 27 T cell receptor beta chains reported below all come from one sample, sequenced in a study of early T cells in non-severe SARS-CoV-2 infection. TCRdb processed the 5' RACE reads anew with MiXCR; each CDR3 protein has one entry. The sample shows over 45,000 distinct CDR3 sequences, around 15% of them seen only once. This specimen was whole blood, taken at baseline. The origin of the receptors is an adult who was a healthcare worker with PCR-confirmed SARS-CoV-2 infection or an uninfected control (not recorded which).

This clonotype was observed at least ten times. The gene calls are TRBV6-1 and TRBJ1-2, with a possible D match to TRBD1 (5 bases). Germline CDR1 reads MNHNS; CDR2 reads SASEGT. V was pared by 5 bases and J by 2 bases, with 12 bases between. CDR3 length equals 14 residues. CDR3 sequence reads: CASSTLPGNYGYTF. DNA of the CDR3: TGTGCCAGCAGTACCTTACCAGGGAACTATGGCTACACCTTC.

The sample holds many counts of this clonotype. The chain links TRBV20-1 to TRBJ1-5; D ambiguous. In germline, CDR1 is DFQATT, CDR2 SNEGSKA (reference sequence). The CDR3 spans 14 residues. Trimming pared 5 bases from V and 4 bases from J, leaving 15 bases between. CDR3 in amino acids: CSAGPGLGNQPQHF. CDR3 coding DNA: TGCAGTGCTGGCCCGGGGTTGGGGAATCAGCCCCAGCATTTT.

V usage is TRBV3-1 and J usage is TRBJ2-7; D is uncertain. The CDR3 extends over 13 amino acids. Per germline, CDR1 LGHDT and CDR2 YNNKEL (reference sequence). V shed 4 bases and J shed 2 bases, with 9 bases lying between them. The CDR3 DNA sequence: TGTGCCAGCAGCCGCCAAGTAACCTACGAGCAGTACTTC. Translation: CASSRQVTYEQYF.

This clonotype occurred many times. This rearrangement joins TRBV20-1 to TRBJ2-3, with TRBD2 matching over 10 bases. CDR1 and CDR2 from the germline V gene are DFQATT and SNEGSKA (reference sequence). Unmatched junction bases numbered 12, after V lost 5 bases and J lost 4 bases. The CDR3 has 16 residues. The CDR3 protein is CSAGQPGLAMADTQYF. In nucleotides, the CDR3 is TGCAGTGCTGGACAACCGGGACTAGCGATGGCAGATACGCAGTATTTT.

Only a few counts were recorded for this clonotype. V is TRBV15 and J is TRBJ2-7, with 11 bases matching TRBD2. Trimming took 6 bases from V and 5 from J; bases not matched to a gene: 3. The CDR3 is 13 amino acids. Germline values: CDR1 LNHNV, CDR2 YYDKDF (reference sequence). The CDR3 here is CATRELAGDEQYF. The DNA of the CDR3 is TGTGCCACCAGGGAACTAGCGGGAGACGAGCAGTACTTC.

In its sample, this clonotype was seen a few times. This chain connects TRBV29-1 to TRBJ1-4; D is perhaps TRBD1 (5 bases). Germline V gene data show CDR1 as SQVTM and CDR2 as ANQGSEA. Trimming left V 6 bases short and J 5 bases short, with 19 bases between. The CDR3 is made up of 15 amino acids. The CDR3 here is CSVRGGVKMNEKLFF. The CDR3 region has the DNA TGCAGCGTCCGGGGGGGGGTTAAGATGAATGAAAAACTGTTTTTT.

This clonotype was counted only a few times. V is TRBV6-2 or TRBV6-3 and J is TRBJ1-1; a possible D gene is TRBD1 (5 bases). Germline V CDR1 and CDR2: MNHEY, SVGEGT. V lost 4 bases to trimming and J lost 0 bases, with 9 bases between them. The CDR3 loop spans 14 amino acids. The CDR3 bases are TGTGCCAGCAGTTCGGGGGGTCTGAACACTGAAGCTTTCTTT. Translation: CASSSGGLNTEAFF.

This clonotype was seen many times. The chain has TRBV28 and TRBJ2-7; 8 bases fit TRBD1. Germline CDR1 MDHEN, CDR2 SYDVKM. Trimming removed 5 bases from V and 1 base from J; junction bases left unmatched: 7. The CDR3 runs to 15 residues. The CDR3 is CASSPAGTGSYEQYF. The CDR3 DNA is TGTGCCAGCAGTCCAGCCGGGACAGGTTCCTACGAGCAGTACTTC.

This clonotype was recorded at least ten times. This sequence joins TRBV6-2 or TRBV6-3 and TRBJ1-5; 7 bases map to TRBD1. Germline V gene lookup returns CDR1 MNHEY and CDR2 SVGEGT. V was clipped by 6 bases and J by 1 base; unmatched bases: 6. The CDR3 extends over 15 amino acids. This chain's CDR3 is CASRRDRESNQPQHF. CDR3 DNA: TGTGCCAGCAGACGCGACAGGGAAAGCAATCAGCCCCAGCATTTT.

Many counts were recorded for this clonotype. The chain couples TRBV12-3 or TRBV12-4 to TRBJ2-1, with 7 bases that match TRBD1. J was trimmed by 5 bases and V by 2 bases; bases with no gene match: 6. The length of the CDR3 is 15 residues. The CDR3 spells CASSLPRTGDNEQFF. In DNA form, the CDR3 reads TGTGCCAGCAGTTTACCGCGTACAGGGGACAATGAGCAGTTCTTC.

The chain couples TRBV5-6 to TRBJ2-7; D is uncertain. The CDR3 spans 12 residues. Trimming shortened V by 0 bases and J by 5 bases, and 6 bases separated the two germline ends. Looked up from germline, CDR1 is SGHDT and CDR2 is YYEEEE. CDR3 protein: CASSLEAHEQYF. In nucleotides, the CDR3 is TGTGCCAGCAGCTTGGAGGCCCACGAGCAGTACTTC.

The CDR3 region is CASSQWTSYEQYF. For the CDR3, the DNA is TGTGCCAGCAGCCAATGGACTTCCTACGAGCAGTACTTC. The V and J genes are TRBV3-1 and TRBJ2-7; a weak D match, TRBD2 (5 bases). The CDR3 has 13 residues. Germline V CDR1 and CDR2: LGHDT, YNNKEL (reference sequence). Trimming left V 2 bases short and J 1 base short, with 6 bases between.

This clonotype has ten or more counts. The rearrangement uses TRBV7-8 and TRBJ2-1; D tentatively fits TRBD1 or TRBD2 (6 bases each). Germline V lookup: CDR1 SGHVS, CDR2 FQNEAQ. V was shortened by 0 bases and J by 4 bases, with 28 bases between the two germline ends. The CDR3 length is 21 residues. The CDR3 DNA reads as TGTGCCAGCAGCTTAGCGGCACCGTGGGGGCTACTAGCAAAATTATACAATGAGCAGTTCTTC. This gives the protein CASSLAAPWGLLAKLYNEQFF.

Concerning this clonotype: This clone may be a read error of a much larger clone one base away. The gene calls are TRBV2 and TRBJ2-5, with TRBD2 matching 12 bases. The germline CDR1 and CDR2 sequences are SNHLY and FYNNEI. The CDR3 runs to 15 residues. CDR3 amino acids: CVSSRASGRGETQYF. The CDR3 region has the DNA TGTGTCAGCAGCCGAGCTAGCGGGAGGGGAGAGACCCAGTACTTC.

This chain connects TRBV29-1 to TRBJ2-3; D possibly matches TRBD1 or TRBD2 (5 bases each). The CDR3 has 14 amino acids. CDR1 SQVTM and CDR2 ANQGSEA come from the germline V gene. Trimming removed 8 bases from V and 2 bases from J, with 17 bases in between. CDR3 region: CSTNSGRLTDTQYF. The DNA of the CDR3 is TGCAGCACAAACTCGGGACGTCTCACAGATACGCAGTATTTT.

Many counts were recorded for this clonotype. The gene calls are TRBV5-1 and TRBJ1-4; D gene uncertain. This CDR3 region has 13 residues. Trimming removed 0 bases from V and 4 bases from J, with 4 bases in between. CDR1 SGHRS and CDR2 YFSETQ come from the germline V gene. The CDR3 DNA is TGCGCCAGCAGCTTGGACAGTAATGAAAAACTGTTTTTT. Translated: CASSLDSNEKLFF.

The chain has TRBV4-2 and TRBJ2-2, with 7 positions matching TRBD2. The trim removed 2 bases at V and 4 bases at J, leaving 4 bases unmatched. The germline V gene encodes CDR1 LGHNA and CDR2 YNFKEQ. The CDR3 runs 15 residues. The CDR3 loop reads CASSQSAGTTGELFF. The CDR3 nucleotides read TGTGCCAGCAGCCAATCAGCGGGGACCACCGGGGAGCTGTTTTTT.

The chain carries TRBV10-2 and TRBJ2-3; 11 bases are a match to TRBD2. With V trimmed by 5 bases and J by 0 bases, 4 bases remained unmatched. The CDR3 sequence is 16 residues long. The germline CDR1 and CDR2 sequences are WSHSY and SAAADI. CDR3 nucleotide sequence: TGCGCCAGCAGTCTGACTAGCGGGGAGAGCACAGATACGCAGTATTTT. This codes for CASSLTSGESTDTQYF.

The genes are TRBV5-6 and TRBJ2-7; D gene unclear. CDR1 is SGHDT and CDR2 is YYEEEE in the germline V gene. V was clipped by 0 bases and J by 6 bases, with 7 bases between them. CDR3 size: 12 residues. DNA for the CDR3: TGTGCCAGCAGCTTGGTTCGGGCCGAGCAGTACTTC. Translated: CASSLVRAEQYF.

This clonotype was counted between two and nine times. The rearrangement links TRBV7-9 to TRBJ2-5, with D perhaps matching TRBD1 or TRBD2 (5 bases each). Germline V lookup: CDR1 SEHNR, CDR2 FQNEAQ (reference sequence). The CDR3 runs 16 residues. V was trimmed by 3 bases and J by 1 base, leaving 15 bases between them. CDR3 sequence reads: CASSFLPGTLQETQYF. The CDR3 bases are TGTGCCAGCAGCTTTCTTCCCGGGACCCTCCAAGAGACCCAGTACTTC.

The rearrangement links TRBV6-4 to TRBJ2-3, with TRBD2 matching 12 bases. CDR3 length equals 16 residues. V gave up 2 bases and J gave up 2 bases; unmatched junction bases: 2. The germline CDR1 and CDR2 sequences are MRHNA and SNTAGT. CDR3 sequence: CASSDASGGATDTQYF. The CDR3 DNA reads as TGTGCCAGCAGTGACGCTAGCGGGGGGGCCACAGATACGCAGTATTTT.

This clonotype was observed at least ten times. The chain uses TRBV28 and TRBJ2-1; 9 bases align to TRBD2. Germline V gene sequence: CDR1 MDHEN, CDR2 SYDVKM. With V trimmed by 2 bases and J by 4 bases, 3 bases remained unmatched. The CDR3 extends over 15 amino acids. The chain's CDR3 is CASSLDAGGYNEQFF. The CDR3 region has the DNA TGTGCCAGCAGTTTAGATGCGGGAGGGTACAATGAGCAGTTCTTC.

This clonotype was found a few times. The genes are TRBV2 and TRBJ1-1; the D is unclear. Looked up from germline, CDR1 is SNHLY and CDR2 is FYNNEI. The CDR3 loop spans 13 amino acids. The ends were cut back, 8 bases at V and 0 bases at J, with 10 bases in the middle. The CDR3 coding sequence is TGTGCCAGCCGGGAAGGGCTGAACACTGAAGCTTTCTTT. Translation: CASREGLNTEAFF.

The rearrangement links TRBV11-2 to TRBJ1-6; the D gene is possibly TRBD1 (5 bases). The germline V gene encodes CDR1 SGHAT and CDR2 FQNNGV. Trimming shortened V by 0 bases and J by 7 bases, and 10 bases separated the two germline ends. This CDR3 contains 15 residues. CDR3 protein: CASSLEWGENSPLHF. In DNA, the CDR3 is TGTGCCAGCAGCTTAGAGTGGGGGGAAAATTCACCCCTCCACTTT.

The sample holds many counts of this clonotype. The V and J genes are TRBV20-1 and TRBJ2-1; TRBD2 agrees at 8 bases. The V segment lost 2 bases and the J segment 9 bases; nucleotides outside the gene matches: 12. The CDR3 sequence is 15 residues long. Germline V gene lookup returns CDR1 DFQATT and CDR2 SNEGSKA (reference sequence). The CDR3 DNA sequence: TGCAGTGCTAGACATCAGCGGGGGAATCCGGGTGAGCAGTTCTTC. Protein sequence: CSARHQRGNPGEQFF.

There are a few counts of this clonotype. The chain is built from TRBV29-1 and TRBJ2-1; TRBD1 might be the D (6 bases). Trimming stripped 2 bases from V and 6 bases from J, with 8 bases between. CDR1 and CDR2 from the germline V gene are SQVTM and ANQGSEA. CDR3 size: 12 residues. CDR3: CSVEQGINEQFF. The DNA for the CDR3 is TGCAGCGTTGAACAGGGGATCAATGAGCAGTTCTTC.

The chain joins TRBV29-1 to TRBJ2-5; 7 bases agree with TRBD2. Unmatched junction bases numbered 7, after V lost 7 bases and J lost 5 bases. Germline assignment: CDR1 SQVTM and CDR2 ANQGSEA. The CDR3 contains 12 residues. CDR3 in amino acids: CSAGDSGETQYF. CDR3 sequence (DNA): TGCAGCGCTGGTGATAGCGGGGAGACCCAGTACTTC.